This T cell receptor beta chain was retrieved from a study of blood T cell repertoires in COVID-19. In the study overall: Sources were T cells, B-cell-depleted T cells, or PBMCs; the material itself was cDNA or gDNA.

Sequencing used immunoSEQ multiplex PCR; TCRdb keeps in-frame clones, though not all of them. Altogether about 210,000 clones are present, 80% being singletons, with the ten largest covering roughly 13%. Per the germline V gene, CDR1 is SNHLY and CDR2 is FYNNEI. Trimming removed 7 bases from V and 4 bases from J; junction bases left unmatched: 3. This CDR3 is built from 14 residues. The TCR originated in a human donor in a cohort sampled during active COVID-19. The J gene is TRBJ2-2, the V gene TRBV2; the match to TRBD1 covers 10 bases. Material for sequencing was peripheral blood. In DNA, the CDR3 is TGTGCCAGCACCCGGGACAGGGGCACCGGGGAGCTGTTTTTT. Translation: CASTRDRGTGELFF.